One sample yielded the 17 T cell receptor beta chains listed below, sequenced in a study of blood T cell repertoires in COVID-19. Sequencing used immunoSEQ multiplex PCR; TCRdb keeps in-frame clones, though not all of them. The sample includes some 80,000 clones, around 84% of them seen just once. The sample comprised peripheral blood. Source of these receptors: a man older than 75 with active or convalescent COVID-19.

The chain's CDR3 is CASSFGGPGNQPQHF. CDR3 nucleotides: TGTGCCAGCAGCTTCGGGGGGCCCGGCAATCAGCCCCAGCATTTT. This chain uses TRBV11-2 with TRBJ1-5; perhaps TRBD1 as D (6 bases). The CDR3 contains 15 residues. Germline lookup yields CDR1 SGHAT and CDR2 FQNNGV. V lost 3 bases and J lost 2, with 11 bases in between.

The chain links TRBV19 to TRBJ1-5; the match to TRBD1 covers 8 bases. Per germline, CDR1 LNHDA and CDR2 SQIVND (reference sequence). Losses at the gene ends were 7 bases for V and 0 bases for J; bases not matched to a gene: 5. The CDR3 length is 15 residues. The CDR3 DNA reads TGTGCCAGTATTCGCGGGACAGGTAGCAATCAGCCCCAGCATTTT. Translated: CASIRGTGSNQPQHF.

This clone was counted a few times. The chain employs TRBV18 and TRBJ1-1; perhaps TRBD1 as D (6 bases). The CDR3 contains 17 residues. Trimming removed 3 bases at V and 1 base at J, with 18 bases between. Germline V gene data show CDR1 as KGHSH and CDR2 as LQKENI. In DNA form, the CDR3 reads TGTGCCAGCTCACCCACTCATGGGCAGGGGAAGAACACTGAAGCTTTCTTT. Translation gives CASSPTHGQGKNTEAFF.

The genes are TRBV10-3 and TRBJ2-5; no clear D gene. CDR1 is ENHRY and CDR2 is SYGVKD in the germline V gene. This CDR3 contains 13 residues. Trimming pared 4 bases from V and 4 bases from J, leaving 10 bases between. CDR3 in DNA: TGTGCCATCAGTGTGAGATCTTCAGAGACCCAGTACTTC. Protein sequence: CAISVRSSETQYF.

Here the CDR3 reads CASSPPGTGNNEQFF. CDR3 DNA: TGTGCCAGCAGCCCGCCCGGGACAGGTAACAATGAGCAGTTCTTC. V and J are TRBV7-9 and TRBJ2-1; TRBD1 matches at 8 bases. The CDR3 has 15 amino acids. Germline V CDR1 and CDR2: SEHNR, FQNEAQ (reference sequence). Trimming cost V 5 bases and J 5 bases; bases outside gene matches: 8.

The DNA for the CDR3 is TGCGCCAGCAGCTGGGCAGGGGATGGAAACACCATATATTTT. As protein: CASSWAGDGNTIYF. This rearrangement joins TRBV5-1 to TRBJ1-3, with D possibly matching TRBD1 (6 bases). Looked up from germline, CDR1 is SGHRS and CDR2 is YFSETQ. The V and J ends lost 3 bases and 3 bases respectively, with 10 bases between them. The CDR3 totals 14 residues.

The count of this clone is one. V is TRBV14 and J is TRBJ2-1; D perhaps matches TRBD1 (5 bases). Germline V lookup: CDR1 SGHDN, CDR2 FVKESK. V gave up 1 base and J gave up 6 bases, with 10 bases separating them. The CDR3 is 14 residues long. As DNA, the CDR3 is TGTGCCAGCAGCCAAGCACAGGTGGGCAATGAGCAGTTCTTC. Translation gives CASSQAQVGNEQFF.

The J gene is TRBJ1-1, the V gene TRBV18, with TRBD1 identical over 9 bases. CDR3 length: 15 residues. V was pared by 1 base and J by 3 bases, with 3 bases of the junction left unmatched. Germline V lookup: CDR1 KGHSH, CDR2 LQKENI. DNA of the CDR3: TGTGCCAGCTCACCACGGGGACAGGGAGACACTGAAGCTTTCTTT. This codes for CASSPRGQGDTEAFF.

The chain joins TRBV4-1 to TRBJ1-4; D not certain. Germline loops: CDR1 MGHRA, CDR2 YSYEKL. CDR3 size: 16 residues. Trimming stripped 1 base from V and 5 bases from J, with 14 bases between. CDR3 region: CASSQGGGQLNEKLFF. The DNA of the CDR3 is TGCGCCAGCAGCCAAGGAGGAGGGCAGCTAAATGAAAAACTGTTTTTT.

The chain is built from TRBV21-1 and TRBJ2-2; TRBD2, the D gene given by the table, was not confirmed from the DNA. TRBV21-1 is deemed a pseudogene. CDR3 length equals 16 residues. The CDR3 bases are TGTGCCAGCAGCAAAGGGTGGCGGGAGGGCCCCGGGGAGCTGTTTTTT. Translated: CASSKGWREGPGELFF.

This rearrangement joins TRBV30 to TRBJ1-1; 7 bases fit TRBD1. The CDR3 totals 14 residues. J lost 6 bases, V lost 2 bases, and 9 bases had no gene match. Germline CDR1 is GTSNPN and CDR2 is SVGIG (reference sequence). This CDR3 is CAWSPGTVLSEAFF. CDR3 DNA: TGTGCCTGGAGTCCCGGGACAGTTTTGTCTGAAGCTTTCTTT. Combining the CDR3 with reference TRBV30 and TRBJ1-1 gives the whole variable domain SQTIHQWPATLVQPVGSPLSLECTVEGTSNPNLYWYRQAAGRGLQLLFYSVGIGQISSEVPQNLSASRPQDRQFILSSKKLLLSDSGFYLCAWSPGTVLSEAFFGQGTRLTVV.

The chain carries TRBV5-1 and TRBJ2-1; TRBD1 matches at 8 bases. Germline V lookup: CDR1 SGHRS, CDR2 YFSETQ. This CDR3 is built from 13 residues. V lost 4 bases, J lost 7 bases, and 4 bases stayed unmatched. CDR3 nucleotide sequence: TGCGCCAGCAGCCAGGACAGGGTTAATGAGCAGTTCTTC. Amino acids: CASSQDRVNEQFF.

The V gene is TRBV5-6, the J gene TRBJ1-2; 8 bases match TRBD1. The germline CDR1 and CDR2 sequences are SGHDT and YYEEEE. The V and J ends lost 0 bases and 10 bases, in that order; junction bases with no gene match: 2. The CDR3 covers 12 residues. The CDR3 is CASSLEDRVYTF. Written as DNA, the CDR3 is TGTGCCAGCAGCTTGGAGGACAGGGTCTACACCTTC.

The chain is built from TRBV6-5 and TRBJ2-2; D not certain. V lost 5 bases and J 6 bases, leaving 13 bases between the germline ends. This CDR3 has 14 residues. Germline loops: CDR1 MNHEY, CDR2 SVGAGI. The DNA of the CDR3 is TGTGCCAGCAGTCTAGACCCTGTGGCCGGGGAGCTGTTTTTT. It codes for CASSLDPVAGELFF.

This chain links TRBV6-5 with TRBJ1-1; D gene ambiguous. Deletions cut 2 bases from V and 5 bases from J, with 12 bases between. The CDR3 length is 14 residues. CDR1 is MNHEY and CDR2 is SVGAGI in the germline V gene. The CDR3: CASSYEGRGTEAFF. DNA for the CDR3: TGTGCCAGCAGTTACGAGGGTCGAGGGACTGAAGCTTTCTTT.

This clone was seen a few times. This rearrangement joins TRBV1 to TRBJ2-7; the table calls TRBD2, which could not be checked here. TRBV1 is tagged as a pseudogene. The CDR3 covers 13 residues. The CDR3 bases are TGCACCAGCCACTTCTTCGGGGGGTACGAGCAGTACGTC. This translates into CTSHFFGGYEQYV.

This clone was seen a single time. The rearrangement links TRBV10-1 to TRBJ2-5, with 7 bases matching TRBD2. With 0 bases clipped from V and 5 bases from J, the junction kept 3 bases outside the gene matches. CDR1 and CDR2 (germline): WNHNN, SYGVQD (reference sequence). The CDR3 is 14 residues long. CDR3 in amino acids: CASSESLAEETQYF. The CDR3 DNA sequence: TGCGCCAGCAGTGAGTCGCTAGCGGAGGAGACCCAGTACTTC.